This T cell receptor (beta chain) derives from a study of T-cell memory formation after mild COVID-19. In the study overall: Clustering of TCRs was largely donor specific. The study, taken as a whole, reports: A second wave expanding day 15 to 37 was CD4+-biased; contracting clones were balanced. In second-wave clones peaking day 37, SARS-CoV-2 specificity remained unconfirmed.

TCRdb reprocessed the 5' RACE reads via MiXCR and lists one record per CDR3 protein. The sample shows about 320,000 distinct CDR3 sequences, roughly an eighth of them seen only once. About this clonotype: Its antigen is unknown.

Trimming removed 1 base from V and 8 bases from J, with 6 bases in between. Per germline, CDR1 GTSNPN and CDR2 SVGIG (reference sequence). The CDR3 is 11 amino acids. Material: PBMCs or a T cell subset sorted from them (not recorded which). The J gene is TRBJ2-1, the V gene TRBV30; D is ambiguous. The TCR comes from a man aged 18 to 29 who had mild COVID-19 (a few samples of this study predate the infection). Cell type and time point are not known. In nucleotides, the CDR3 is TGTGCCTGGAGTGAAATCGATGAGCAGTTCTTC. It is translated as CAWSEIDEQFF.